These 10 T cell receptor beta chains share one sample of origin, sequenced in a study of T cell changes during pregnancy in multiple sclerosis. The table came from immunoSEQ multiplex PCR; TCRdb's copy has only in-frame clones and leaves some out. The profile shows approximately 58,000 clones, roughly 92% of them singletons. Here the sequenced sample was peripheral blood, taken in the second trimester of pregnancy. These receptors originate from a female donor with multiple sclerosis, enrolled in a pregnancy study.

The J gene is TRBJ2-1, the V gene TRBV7-2; 9 bases agree with TRBD2. With V trimmed by 3 bases and J by 9 bases, 6 bases remained unmatched. The CDR3 spans 14 residues. CDR1 and CDR2 from the germline V gene are SGHTA and FQGNSA. The CDR3 DNA reads TGTGCCAGCAGCTTTTCTAGCGGGACTGGTGAGCAGTTCTTC. Translation gives CASSFSSGTGEQFF.

This rearrangement joins TRBV6-4 to TRBJ2-1; a possible D gene is TRBD2 (5 bases). The V end lost 5 bases, the J end lost 4 bases, and 12 bases lay between the germline ends. The germline gives CDR1 MRHNA, CDR2 SNTAGT. The CDR3 contains 14 residues. As DNA, the CDR3 is TGTGCCAGCAGTCTACAAAGCGGATACAATGAGCAGTTCTTC. Its protein product is CASSLQSGYNEQFF.

The chain is built from TRBV28 and TRBJ1-1; 8 bases are shared with TRBD1. V lost 6 bases and J lost 5; bases outside the gene matches: 8. Germline assignment: CDR1 MDHEN and CDR2 SYDVKM. The CDR3 sequence is 14 residues long. The CDR3 here is CASSRHRGDTEAFF. The CDR3 DNA follows: TGTGCCAGCAGCCGGCACAGGGGGGATACTGAAGCTTTCTTT.

This clone was observed a single time. This chain links TRBV19 with TRBJ1-2, with unresolved D. CDR3 length equals 13 residues. Trimming left V 10 bases short and J 2 bases short, with 14 bases between. Germline loops: CDR1 LNHDA, CDR2 SQIVND (reference sequence). The CDR3 coding sequence is TGTGCCACCATGGGCCCCGGAAACTATGGCTACACCTTC. This encodes CATMGPGNYGYTF.

In this sample, this clone turned up once. The rearrangement links TRBV5-1 to TRBJ1-2; D gene unclear. The CDR3 spans 14 residues. Germline V gene data show CDR1 as SGHRS and CDR2 as YFSETQ. V gave up 3 bases and J gave up 1 base, with 10 bases separating them. The CDR3 sequence: CASSSDGNNYGYTF. CDR3 bases: TGCGCCAGCAGCTCGGACGGGAATAACTATGGCTACACCTTC.

The rearrangement joins TRBV10-3 to TRBJ2-1; D is unresolved. CDR1 is ENHRY and CDR2 is SYGVKD in the germline V gene. Deletions cut 6 bases from V and 10 bases from J, with 10 bases between. The CDR3 is 11 amino acids. For the CDR3, the DNA is TGTGCCATCAGGGTCGACGGGGAGCAGTTCTTC. It codes for CAIRVDGEQFF.

The chain carries TRBV7-3 and TRBJ2-5; possibly TRBD1 for D (7 bases). V was clipped by 3 bases and J by 1 base, with 9 bases between them. Per the germline V gene, CDR1 is SGHTA and CDR2 is FQGTGA. The CDR3 is made up of 14 amino acids. The CDR3 DNA sequence: TGTGCCAGCAGCTTCCAGGGGGGCCAAGAGACCCAGTACTTC. Translating it yields CASSFQGGQETQYF. Drawing the rest from reference TRBV7-3 and TRBJ2-5, the complete variable domain is GAGVSQTPSNKVTEKGKYVELRCDPISGHTALYWYRQSLGQGPEFLIYFQGTGAADDSGLPNDRFFAVRPEGSVSTLKIQRTERGDSAVYLCASSFQGGQETQYFGPGTRLLVL.

The chain combines TRBV19 with TRBJ2-7; the match to TRBD1 covers 8 bases. Trimming took 2 bases from V and 5 from J; bases not matched to a gene: 8. The CDR3 totals 15 residues. Germline values: CDR1 LNHDA, CDR2 SQIVND (reference sequence). CDR3 residues: CASSISQGAHNEQYF. The CDR3, as DNA: TGTGCCAGTAGTATAAGCCAGGGGGCGCACAACGAGCAGTACTTC.

The chain has TRBV5-1 and TRBJ2-7; TRBD2 matches 10 bases. CDR3 length equals 17 residues. With 7 bases clipped from V and 1 base from J, the junction kept 14 bases outside the gene matches. Germline V CDR1 and CDR2: SGHRS, YFSETQ. The CDR3 sequence is CASGTPAGTSESYEQYF. Here the CDR3 DNA reads TGCGCCAGCGGAACGCCAGCTGGGACTAGCGAATCCTACGAGCAGTACTTC.

The rearrangement uses TRBV6-1 and TRBJ1-2; 8 bases line up with TRBD1. CDR1 MNHNS and CDR2 SASEGT come from the germline V gene. The V gene end was trimmed by 2 bases and the J gene end by 1 base; junction bases not matched to a gene: 6. CDR3 length: 16 amino acids. DNA of the CDR3: TGTGCCAGCAGTGAATTCGAGGACAGGGTTAACTATGGCTACACCTTC. Translation gives CASSEFEDRVNYGYTF.